These T cell receptor beta chains were read from a single sample in a study of blood T cell repertoires in COVID-19. Only in-frame clones appear in the TCRdb table, and some are missing; sequencing was by immunoSEQ multiplex PCR. The sample has over 250,000 clones; more than 90% are singletons. Source material: peripheral blood. These TCRs come from a person between 18 and 35 years old with COVID-19, enrolled during active disease. The CDR3 runs from the conserved cysteine through the conserved F or W. The D gene is left open where the match is weak. Not all rows give a size; the values are once, few, many and, for expanded clones, a class.

.	15	.	TRBV5-8	TRBJ2-7	TGTGCCAGCAGTCCGGCACCTGGACAGATCTACGAGCAGTACTTC	CASSPAPGQIYEQYF
.	14	.	TRBV27	TRBJ2-2	TGTGCCAGCAGTGCGGGACTGTACACCGGGGAGCTGTTTTTT	CASSAGLYTGELFF
TRBD2	14	.	TRBV19	TRBJ2-2	TGTGCCAGTAGTATAGGGGAGGGAACGGGGGAGCTGTTTTTT	CASSIGEGTGELFF
.	12	.	TRBV12-3/TRBV12-4	TRBJ1-1	TGTGCCAGCAGTTTCGAGGTCACTGAAGCTTTCTTT	CASSFEVTEAFF
.	15	once	TRBV5-5	TRBJ2-3	TGTGCCAGCAGCTTACCTTGGACAAGCACAGATACGCAGTATTTT	CASSLPWTSTDTQYF
TRBD1	15	.	TRBV9	TRBJ2-3	TGTGCCAGCAGCTCCGGACAGGTTCGCACAGATACGCAGTATTTT	CASSSGQVRTDTQYF
TRBD2	13	.	TRBV24-1	TRBJ2-1	TGTGCCACTGGGACTAGGCGATACAATGAGCAGTTCTTC	CATGTRRYNEQFF
TRBD2	15	.	TRBV6-2/TRBV6-3	TRBJ2-7	TGTGCCAGCAGCCCGACTAGCGGGTGGTCCTACGAGCAGTACTTC	CASSPTSGWSYEQYF
.	14	once	TRBV7-2	TRBJ1-6	TGTGCCAGCAGCTTAGCTACGGGAAATTCACCCCTCCACTTT	CASSLATGNSPLHF
TRBD1	12	.	TRBV25-1	TRBJ1-2	TGTGCCAGCAGTGCAAGACAGGGCGGCTACACCTTC	CASSARQGGYTF
.	14	once	TRBV29-1	TRBJ2-7	TGCAGCGTTGAAAAGCCGGGAGAGTCCTACGAGCAGTACTTC	CSVEKPGESYEQYF
.	12	once	TRBV5-4	TRBJ2-5	TGTGCCAGCAGCGCGGGACCACGCAATCCGTACTTC	CASSAGPRNPYF
.	13	.	TRBV27	TRBJ2-3	TGTGCCAGCAGCTCCACTAGCACAGATACGCAGTATTTT	CASSSTSTDTQYF
.	17	once	TRBV13	TRBJ2-7	TGTGCCAGCAGCTTAGGTCGTCCCGGGAGTAGCTCCTACGAGCAGTACTTC	CASSLGRPGSSSYEQYF
.	12	.	TRBV19	TRBJ1-5	TGTGCCAGTAGTAAATTCAGGGTGCCCCAGCATTTT	CASSKFRVPQHF
TRBD2	16	.	TRBV27	TRBJ2-1	TGTGCCAGCAGCCCAATTGCCGGGACTAGCGATGATGAGCAGTTCTTC	CASSPIAGTSDDEQFF
.	13	.	TRBV7-9	TRBJ1-2	TGTGCCAGCAGCTTAGGGAGCGACTATGGCTACACCTTC	CASSLGSDYGYTF
.	13	.	TRBV9	TRBJ2-7	TGTGCCAGCAGCGTATCAGGGTTCGGGGAGCAGTACTTC	CASSVSGFGEQYF
.	12	.	TRBV6-5	TRBJ2-5	TGTGCCAGCAGTTCGACCAGGGGGACCCAGTACTTC	CASSSTRGTQYF
.	15	.	TRBV3-1/TRBV3-2	TRBJ2-3	TGTGCCAGCAGACTCGGACATATCAGCACAGATACGCAGTATTTT	CASRLGHISTDTQYF
TRBD2	18	.	TRBV6-2/TRBV6-3	TRBJ2-7	TGTGCCAGCAGTTACTCGACGCGGGGGGGAGTCGCCCCCTACGAGCAGTACTTC	CASSYSTRGGVAPYEQYF
.	14	once	TRBV3-1/TRBV3-2	TRBJ1-2	TGTGCCAGCAGCCAAGTGACAAGTCCCTATGGCTACACCTTC	CASSQVTSPYGYTF
.	13	.	TRBV30	TRBJ1-2	TGTGCCTGGAGTTTGGGGGCGGGCTATGGCTACACCTTC	CAWSLGAGYGYTF
TRBD2	19	.	TRBV10-1	TRBJ2-1	TGCGCCAGCAGTCCCGGGACTAGCGGGAGGGGGGGAGACTACAATGAGCAGTTCTTC	CASSPGTSGRGGDYNEQFF
.	14	.	TRBV5-5	TRBJ1-4	TGTGCCAGCAGTAGGGGCATGGCTAATGAAAAACTGTTTTTT	CASSRGMANEKLFF
.	16	.	TRBV6-2/TRBV6-3	TRBJ1-6	TGTGCCAGCAGCCTACCGTTGGAGACAGCCTATTCACCCCTCCACTTT	CASSLPLETAYSPLHF
TRBD1	13	.	TRBV19	TRBJ1-2	TGTGCCAGTAGTTCAGGGACAGGGAGAGGCTACACCTTC	CASSSGTGRGYTF
.	19	.	TRBV29-1	TRBJ2-1	TGCAGCGTTGAAGAAAAGAGGGACTTTTTCAAGAGCTCCTACAATGAGCAGTTCTTC	CSVEEKRDFFKSSYNEQFF
.	13	.	TRBV12-3/TRBV12-4	TRBJ1-1	TGTGCCAGCTCGATCGGGGGGGTCACTGAAGCTTTCTTT	CASSIGGVTEAFF
TRBD1	13	.	TRBV29-1	TRBJ2-5	TGCAGCGGAGAAGGGGGCAGCCAAGAGACCCAGTACTTC	CSGEGGSQETQYF
TRBD2	15	.	TRBV25-1	TRBJ2-1	TGTGCCAGCAGCGGAGGGACTAGCGGGGACAATGAGCAGTTCTTC	CASSGGTSGDNEQFF
.	13	.	TRBV29-1	TRBJ2-3	TGCAGCGTTACTGGCGGGTCCACAGATACGCAGTATTTT	CSVTGGSTDTQYF
TRBD1	14	.	TRBV19	TRBJ1-5	TGTGCCAGTAGTTATCAGGGGGAGAGTCAGCCCCAGCATTTT	CASSYQGESQPQHF
TRBD1	15	.	TRBV5-4	TRBJ1-2	TGTGCCAGCAGCCCGCCGGGACAGGGAAACTATGGCTACACCTTC	CASSPPGQGNYGYTF
.	13	few	TRBV5-5	TRBJ1-5	TGTGCCAGCAGCCAATTTAGCAATCAGCCCCAGCATTTT	CASSQFSNQPQHF
.	15	.	TRBV5-5	TRBJ1-1	TGTGCCAGCAGCCCGTTGGGACAAGGGGTCACTGAAGCTTTCTTT	CASSPLGQGVTEAFF
.	15	few	TRBV19	TRBJ1-5	TGTGCCAGTAGTTTTGCAGGGGCGCAGGGTCAGCCCCAGCATTTT	CASSFAGAQGQPQHF
.	9	.	TRBV29-1	TRBJ2-3	TGCAGCGTTGCGGATACGCAGTATTTT	CSVADTQYF
TRBD1	14	.	TRBV7-8	TRBJ1-5	TGTGCCAGCAGCCTGGCAGGGGGTAATGAGCCCCAGCATTTT	CASSLAGGNEPQHF
TRBD1	14	.	TRBV9	TRBJ1-1	TGTGCCAGCAGCGCTTCAACAGGGGGCTTGGAAGCTTTCTTT	CASSASTGGLEAFF
TRBD2	13	.	TRBV19	TRBJ2-1	TGTGCCACCGGACTAGCGGGTCACAATGAGCAGTTCTTC	CATGLAGHNEQFF
.	13	.	TRBV15	TRBJ1-2	TGTGCCACCCGCCAAGCGGGGCTGGGAGGCTACACCTTC	CATRQAGLGGYTF
TRBD1	14	.	TRBV28	TRBJ1-2	TGTGCCAGCAGTACCGGGACAGGGGAGAGTGGCTACACCTTC	CASSTGTGESGYTF
.	14	.	TRBV20-1	TRBJ1-1	TGCAGTGCTAGTTCAGGGCCCTGGAGCACTGAAGCTTTCTTT	CSASSGPWSTEAFF
.	15	.	TRBV6-5	TRBJ1-2	TGTGCCATACCCTGGGGGGTCAGAGCTAACTATGGCTACACCTTC	CAIPWGVRANYGYTF
TRBD1	18	.	TRBV7-9	TRBJ2-4	TGTGCCAGCAGCTGGTCAGGGGGTTTGAAGCCGACCAAAAACATTCAGTACTTC	CASSWSGGLKPTKNIQYF
TRBD1	16	.	TRBV19	TRBJ2-3	TGTGCCAGTAGTGGTGGGGTAACAGGGGGTCCAGATACGCAGTATTTT	CASSGGVTGGPDTQYF
TRBD2	15	.	TRBV5-1	TRBJ2-1	TGCGCCAGCAGCCCCGGGACTAGCGCAACTTCGGGGCAGTTCTTC	CASSPGTSATSGQFF
TRBD1	13	.	TRBV19	TRBJ2-7	TGTGCCAGTAGTACACAGGGGAGCTACGAGCAGTACTTC	CASSTQGSYEQYF
.	15	once	TRBV6-5	TRBJ2-3	TGTGCCAGCAGTTACTACCCGCAGCAGGGGGATACGCAGTATTTT	CASSYYPQQGDTQYF
TRBD1	15	.	TRBV13	TRBJ2-2	TGTGCCAGCAGCGAGGGACAGGGGTGGACCGGGGAGCTGTTTTTT	CASSEGQGWTGELFF
TRBD1	14	.	TRBV6-5	TRBJ1-1	TGTGCCAGCAGCCGACAGGGGCTGAACACTGAAGCTTTCTTT	CASSRQGLNTEAFF
.	13	.	TRBV5-5	TRBJ1-6	TGTGCCAGCAGCTTGGGAGCAGGGCTCCCCCTCCACTTT	CASSLGAGLPLHF
.	13	.	TRBV30	TRBJ2-2	TGTGCCTGGAGTGTACAGAGTGCCGGGGAGCTGTTTTTT	CAWSVQSAGELFF
TRBD2	18	.	TRBV4-1	TRBJ2-3	TGCGCCAGCAGCCAAGACCGCTACTCGACTAGCGGCTCGGATACGCAGTATTTT	CASSQDRYSTSGSDTQYF